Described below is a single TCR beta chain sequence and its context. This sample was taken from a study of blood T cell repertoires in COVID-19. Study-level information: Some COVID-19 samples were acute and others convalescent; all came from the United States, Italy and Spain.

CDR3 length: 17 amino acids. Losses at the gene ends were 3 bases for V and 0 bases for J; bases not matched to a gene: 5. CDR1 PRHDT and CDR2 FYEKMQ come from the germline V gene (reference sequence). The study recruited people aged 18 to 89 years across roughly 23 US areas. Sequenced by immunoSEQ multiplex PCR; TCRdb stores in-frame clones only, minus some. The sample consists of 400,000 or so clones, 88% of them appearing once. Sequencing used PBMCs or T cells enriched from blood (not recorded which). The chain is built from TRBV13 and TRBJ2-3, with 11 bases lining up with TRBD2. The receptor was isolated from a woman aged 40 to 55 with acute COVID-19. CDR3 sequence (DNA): TGTGCCAGCAGCTTCGGGGCTAGCGGGGGGAGCACAGATACGCAGTATTTT. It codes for CASSFGASGGSTDTQYF.